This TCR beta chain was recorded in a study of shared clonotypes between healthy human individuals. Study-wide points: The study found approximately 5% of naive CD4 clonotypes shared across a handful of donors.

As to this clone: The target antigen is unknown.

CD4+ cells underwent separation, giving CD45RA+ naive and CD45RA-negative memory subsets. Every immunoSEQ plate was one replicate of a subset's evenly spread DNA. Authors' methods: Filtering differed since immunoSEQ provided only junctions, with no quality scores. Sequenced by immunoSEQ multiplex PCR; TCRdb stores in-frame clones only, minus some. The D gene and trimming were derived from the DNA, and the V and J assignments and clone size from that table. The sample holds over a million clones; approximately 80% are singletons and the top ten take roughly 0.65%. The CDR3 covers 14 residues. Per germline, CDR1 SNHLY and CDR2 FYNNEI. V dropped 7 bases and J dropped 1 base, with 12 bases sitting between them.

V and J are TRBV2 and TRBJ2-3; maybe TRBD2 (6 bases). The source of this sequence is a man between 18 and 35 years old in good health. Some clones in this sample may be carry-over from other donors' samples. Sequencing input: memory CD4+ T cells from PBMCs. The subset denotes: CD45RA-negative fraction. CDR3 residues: CASNWASGTDTQYF. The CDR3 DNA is TGTGCCAGCAATTGGGCTAGCGGCACAGATACGCAGTATTTT. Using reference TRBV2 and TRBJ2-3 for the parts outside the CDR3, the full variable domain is EPEVTQTPSHQVTQMGQEVILRCVPISNHLYFYWYRQILGQKVEFLVSFYNNEISEKSEIFDDQFSVERPDGSNFTLKIRSTKLEDSAMYFCASNWASGTDTQYFGPGTRLTVL.